This T cell receptor beta chain was found in a study of siplizumab effects on memory and regulatory T cells. Study outcomes and limitations: Only a minor fraction of alloreactive clones mapped to unstimulated subsets. Naive T cells were seemingly more diverse than memory cells, and major contributions to the alloresponse seemed to be made by them.

The table lists this clone with a count of one. The target antigen is unknown. The protocol was immunoSEQ multiplex PCR, while the TCRdb copy is restricted to in-frame clones and leaves out a portion. The repertoire holds more than 85,000 clones, with roughly 94% as singletons. In germline, CDR1 is SGHTA, CDR2 FQGTGA. CDR3 length: 13 residues. Trimming removed 5 bases at V and 6 bases at J, with 10 bases between. The TCR sequence derives from a human donor in good health. The chain links TRBV7-3 to TRBJ2-2, with D possibly TRBD2 on 6 matching bases. Input material: Tregs sorted from blood. For the CDR3, the DNA is TGTGCCAGCAGCCAAAGGAGGGCCGGGGAGCTGTTTTTT. Translated: CASSQRRAGELFF.